A selection of T cell receptor beta chains follows, all from one sample in a study of OX40 agonist ivuxolimab in advanced cancers. Generated by immunoSEQ multiplex PCR, the TCRdb table keeps only in-frame clones and is missing some. This table has roughly 120,000 clones, around 90% appearing once. The source material was CD4+ or CD8+ T cells sorted from blood, sampled in a trial of the OX40 agonist ivuxolimab. These receptors all stem from an adult with an advanced solid tumor such as melanoma, head and neck, liver or kidney cancer. Both conserved end residues are part of each CDR3. D genes are given only for firm matches. Clone size is shown for a subset of rows, as once, few, many or a class of expanded clone.

once | TRBJ2-7 | TRBD2 | TRBV30 | TGTGCCTGGAGTACCCCCTCGGCTAGCGGGACCTACGAGCAGTACTTC | CAWSTPSASGTYEQYF
- | TRBJ2-1 | TRBD2 | TRBV7-9 | TGTGCCAGCAGCCCGGGACTAGCGGGAGACAATGAGCAGTTCTTC | CASSPGLAGDNEQFF
once | TRBJ2-1 | - | TRBV28 | TGTGCCAGCCAGGACACTAGCTCTACGAGCAATGAGCAGTTCTTC | CASQDTSSTSNEQFF
- | TRBJ1-5 | TRBD1 | TRBV18 | TGTGCCAGCTCCGGGACAGGGGGTGCAGATCAGCCCCAGCATTTT | CASSGTGGADQPQHF
- | TRBJ1-3 | - | TRBV11-2 | TGTGCCAGCAGCCAAACACTAGTGCGGGACACCATATATTTT | CASSQTLVRDTIYF
- | TRBJ1-1 | - | TRBV28 | TGTGCCAGCAGCTCATATTCGCCAGCCACTGAAGCTTTCTTT | CASSSYSPATEAFF
once | TRBJ2-3 | - | TRBV7-3 | TGTGCCAGCAGCCCAACCCCGCGGGCGAGCACAGATACGCAGTATTTT | CASSPTPRASTDTQYF
- | TRBJ1-1 | - | TRBV19 | TGTGCCAGTGGCCGCGACGACGTGAACACTGAAGCTTTCTTT | CASGRDDVNTEAFF
- | TRBJ1-3 | TRBD1 | TRBV5-4 | TGTGCCAGCAGGCATACAGGGGCATCTTGGAACACCATATATTTT | CASRHTGASWNTIYF
- | TRBJ2-3 | - | TRBV10-1 | TGCGCCAGCAGTGATGCAGGGGGGACGGATACGCAGTATTTT | CASSDAGGTDTQYF
- | TRBJ2-7 | - | TRBV29-1 | TGCAGCGTTGAAGATCGGCAGGACAGCTACGAGCAGTACTTC | CSVEDRQDSYEQYF
- | TRBJ2-7 | - | TRBV11-3 | TGTGCCAGCAGCTTAGACGGCAGCTCCTACGAGCAGTACTTC | CASSLDGSSYEQYF
- | TRBJ1-6 | - | TRBV19 | TGTGCCAGTAGCCGATTCAGCCTAGAAGGTTCACCCCTCCACTTT | CASSRFSLEGSPLHF
- | TRBJ2-7 | TRBD1 | TRBV7-2 | TGTGCCAGCAGCTTAGTAAAGGGGGCCAATTACGAGCAGTACTTC | CASSLVKGANYEQYF
- | TRBJ2-1 | - | TRBV6-5 | TGTGCCAGCAGTTACTCGCAGCAGGTGCCGGGGTTGGAGCAGTTCTTC | CASSYSQQVPGLEQFF
once | TRBJ2-1 | TRBD1 | TRBV19 | TGTGCCAGTAGACGGCACAGGGGGCTTGAGAATGAGCAGTTCTTC | CASRRHRGLENEQFF
- | TRBJ2-7 | - | TRBV9 | TGTGCCAGCAGCGTAGAAATAGACTACGAGCAGTACTTC | CASSVEIDYEQYF
- | TRBJ2-5 | TRBD2 | TRBV7-2 | TGTGCCAGCAGCTTATCACCCGGCGGGAGTGGGGAGACCCAGTACTTC | CASSLSPGGSGETQYF
once | TRBJ1-3 | - | TRBV19 | TGTGCCAGTAACCCGGAAGGGCGGGAGGGAAACACCATATATTTT | CASNPEGREGNTIYF
- | TRBJ2-7 | - | TRBV7-2 | TGTGCCAGCAGCTTCACAGGGAGCTCCTACGAGCAGTACTTC | CASSFTGSSYEQYF
- | TRBJ2-5 | TRBD2 | TRBV27 | TGTGCCAGCAGTTTTTGGGGGAGGGAAGGAGAGACCCAGTACTTC | CASSFWGREGETQYF
- | TRBJ1-4 | - | TRBV6-1 | TGTGCCAGCAGTGACACAGTTTCTAATGAAAAACTGTTTTTT | CASSDTVSNEKLFF
- | TRBJ2-5 | - | TRBV11-3 | TGTGCCAGTTCATTTTATGGGCAAGAGACCCAGTACTTC | CASSFYGQETQYF
- | TRBJ2-3 | - | TRBV11-1 | TGTGCCAGCAGCTTAGATATGGGGGTCACAGATACGCAGTATTTT | CASSLDMGVTDTQYF
- | TRBJ2-7 | TRBD1 | TRBV27 | TGTGCCAGCAGCGGTAGGACAGGGGAGTACGAGCAGTACTTC | CASSGRTGEYEQYF
once | TRBJ2-3 | TRBD2 | TRBV28 | TGTGCCAGTTTTAGGGGACTAGCGGGAGGGGGCACAGATACGCAGTATTTT | CASFRGLAGGGTDTQYF
- | TRBJ2-7 | TRBD2 | TRBV14 | TGTGCCAGCAGCCAGGGACTGACTAGCAGTAACGAGCAGTACTTC | CASSQGLTSSNEQYF
- | TRBJ2-7 | - | TRBV19 | TGTGCCAGTAGTATCGGGTTCAGCTCCTACGAGCAGTACTTC | CASSIGFSSYEQYF
- | TRBJ2-1 | TRBD2 | TRBV5-1 | TGCGCCAGCAGCTTGGGTATAGCGGGAGGGGTGTTAAATGAGCAGTTCTTC | CASSLGIAGGVLNEQFF